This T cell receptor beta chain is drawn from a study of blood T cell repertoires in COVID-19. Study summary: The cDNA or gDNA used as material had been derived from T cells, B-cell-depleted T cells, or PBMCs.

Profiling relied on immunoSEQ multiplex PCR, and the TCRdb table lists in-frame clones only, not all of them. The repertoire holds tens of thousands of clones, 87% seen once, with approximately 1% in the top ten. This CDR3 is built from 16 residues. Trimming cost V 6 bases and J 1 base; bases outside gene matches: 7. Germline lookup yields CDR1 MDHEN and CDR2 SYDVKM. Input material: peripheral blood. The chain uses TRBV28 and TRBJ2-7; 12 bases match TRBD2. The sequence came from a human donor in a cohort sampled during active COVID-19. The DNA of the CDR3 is TGTGCCAGCAGGCCAAGACTAGCGGGAGCTTCCTACGAGCAGTACTTC. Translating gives CASRPRLAGASYEQYF. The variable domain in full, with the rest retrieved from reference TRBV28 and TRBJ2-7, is DVKVTQSSRYLVKRTGEKVFLECVQDMDHENMFWYRQDPGLGLRLIYFSYDVKMKEKGDIPEGYSVSREKKERFSLILESASTNQTSMYLCASRPRLAGASYEQYFGPGTRLTVT.